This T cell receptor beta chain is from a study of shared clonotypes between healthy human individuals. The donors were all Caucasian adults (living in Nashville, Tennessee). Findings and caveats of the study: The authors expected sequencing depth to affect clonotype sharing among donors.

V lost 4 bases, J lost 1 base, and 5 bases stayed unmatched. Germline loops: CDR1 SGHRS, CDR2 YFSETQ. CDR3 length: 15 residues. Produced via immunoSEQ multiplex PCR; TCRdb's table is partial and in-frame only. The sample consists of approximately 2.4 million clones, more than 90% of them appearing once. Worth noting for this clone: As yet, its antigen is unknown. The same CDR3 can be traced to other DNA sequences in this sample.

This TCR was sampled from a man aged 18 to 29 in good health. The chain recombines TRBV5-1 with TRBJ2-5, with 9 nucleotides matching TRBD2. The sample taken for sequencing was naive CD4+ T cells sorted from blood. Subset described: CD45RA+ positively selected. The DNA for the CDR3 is TGCGCCAGCAGCCTAGCTAGCGGGGCCCAAGAGACCCAGTACTTC. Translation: CASSLASGAQETQYF.